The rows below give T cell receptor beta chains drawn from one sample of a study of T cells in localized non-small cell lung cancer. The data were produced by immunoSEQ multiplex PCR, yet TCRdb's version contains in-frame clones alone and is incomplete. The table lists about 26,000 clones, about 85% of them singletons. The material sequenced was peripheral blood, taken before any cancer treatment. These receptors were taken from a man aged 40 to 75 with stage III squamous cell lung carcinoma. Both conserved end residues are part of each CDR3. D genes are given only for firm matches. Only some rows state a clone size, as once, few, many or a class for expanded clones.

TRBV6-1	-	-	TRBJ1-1	TGTGCATCCTACAGGGAAAGCACTGAAGCTTTCTTT	CASYRESTEAFF
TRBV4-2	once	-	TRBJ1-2	TGTGCCAGCAGCCAAGAGGACGGTAGACCTGAGGGCTACACCTTC	CASSQEDGRPEGYTF
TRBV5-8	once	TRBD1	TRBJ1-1	TGTGCCAGCAGCCCGGGACAGGGAAAGAGTTATACTGAAGCTTTCTTT	CASSPGQGKSYTEAFF
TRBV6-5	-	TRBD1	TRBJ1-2	TGTGCCAGCAGTATTCAGGCAGGGGGCAGTGGCTACACCTTC	CASSIQAGGSGYTF
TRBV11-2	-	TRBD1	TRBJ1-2	TGTGCCAGCAGCCATGATACAGGGGGGAATATTGGCTACACCTTC	CASSHDTGGNIGYTF
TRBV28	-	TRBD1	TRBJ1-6	TGTGCCAGCAGTTACGTCCCGGGCGGGACAGGGACGGGATCACCCCTCCACTTT	CASSYVPGGTGTGSPLHF
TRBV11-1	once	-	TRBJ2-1	TGTGCCAGCAGCTTGCGGAGCTCCCTTGTTTGGAATGAGCAGTTCTTC	CASSLRSSLVWNEQFF
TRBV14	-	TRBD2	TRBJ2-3	TGTGCCAGCAGCCAAGGCGCGGGAGGTCGAACAGATACGCAGTATTTT	CASSQGAGGRTDTQYF
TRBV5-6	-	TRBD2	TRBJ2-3	TGTGCCAGCAGCTTAGGGACTAGCGGGGGGCTCACAGATACGCAGTATTTT	CASSLGTSGGLTDTQYF
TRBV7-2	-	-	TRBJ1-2	TGTGCCAGCAGCTTACAGACAGACAGGGGCTACACCTTC	CASSLQTDRGYTF
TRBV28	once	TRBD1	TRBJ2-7	TGTGCCAGCAGGACCGGACAGGGCTTAACCTACGAGCAGTACTTC	CASRTGQGLTYEQYF
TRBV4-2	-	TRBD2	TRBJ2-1	TGTGCCAGCAGCCAAGATCGGGGAGCGGGGCAAACGGTCTTC	CASSQDRGAGQTVF
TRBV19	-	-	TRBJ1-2	TGTGCCAGTAGTATATGGGGGGTATTTGGTTCAGATGGCTACACCTTC	CASSIWGVFGSDGYTF
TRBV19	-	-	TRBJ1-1	TGTGCCAGTAGTATAGCGGTGCAGGGTCGTGGCACTGAAGCTTTCTTT	CASSIAVQGRGTEAFF
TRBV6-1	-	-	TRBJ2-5	TGTGCCAGCAGTCTCCGAGGCTCGGAGACCCAGTACTTC	CASSLRGSETQYF